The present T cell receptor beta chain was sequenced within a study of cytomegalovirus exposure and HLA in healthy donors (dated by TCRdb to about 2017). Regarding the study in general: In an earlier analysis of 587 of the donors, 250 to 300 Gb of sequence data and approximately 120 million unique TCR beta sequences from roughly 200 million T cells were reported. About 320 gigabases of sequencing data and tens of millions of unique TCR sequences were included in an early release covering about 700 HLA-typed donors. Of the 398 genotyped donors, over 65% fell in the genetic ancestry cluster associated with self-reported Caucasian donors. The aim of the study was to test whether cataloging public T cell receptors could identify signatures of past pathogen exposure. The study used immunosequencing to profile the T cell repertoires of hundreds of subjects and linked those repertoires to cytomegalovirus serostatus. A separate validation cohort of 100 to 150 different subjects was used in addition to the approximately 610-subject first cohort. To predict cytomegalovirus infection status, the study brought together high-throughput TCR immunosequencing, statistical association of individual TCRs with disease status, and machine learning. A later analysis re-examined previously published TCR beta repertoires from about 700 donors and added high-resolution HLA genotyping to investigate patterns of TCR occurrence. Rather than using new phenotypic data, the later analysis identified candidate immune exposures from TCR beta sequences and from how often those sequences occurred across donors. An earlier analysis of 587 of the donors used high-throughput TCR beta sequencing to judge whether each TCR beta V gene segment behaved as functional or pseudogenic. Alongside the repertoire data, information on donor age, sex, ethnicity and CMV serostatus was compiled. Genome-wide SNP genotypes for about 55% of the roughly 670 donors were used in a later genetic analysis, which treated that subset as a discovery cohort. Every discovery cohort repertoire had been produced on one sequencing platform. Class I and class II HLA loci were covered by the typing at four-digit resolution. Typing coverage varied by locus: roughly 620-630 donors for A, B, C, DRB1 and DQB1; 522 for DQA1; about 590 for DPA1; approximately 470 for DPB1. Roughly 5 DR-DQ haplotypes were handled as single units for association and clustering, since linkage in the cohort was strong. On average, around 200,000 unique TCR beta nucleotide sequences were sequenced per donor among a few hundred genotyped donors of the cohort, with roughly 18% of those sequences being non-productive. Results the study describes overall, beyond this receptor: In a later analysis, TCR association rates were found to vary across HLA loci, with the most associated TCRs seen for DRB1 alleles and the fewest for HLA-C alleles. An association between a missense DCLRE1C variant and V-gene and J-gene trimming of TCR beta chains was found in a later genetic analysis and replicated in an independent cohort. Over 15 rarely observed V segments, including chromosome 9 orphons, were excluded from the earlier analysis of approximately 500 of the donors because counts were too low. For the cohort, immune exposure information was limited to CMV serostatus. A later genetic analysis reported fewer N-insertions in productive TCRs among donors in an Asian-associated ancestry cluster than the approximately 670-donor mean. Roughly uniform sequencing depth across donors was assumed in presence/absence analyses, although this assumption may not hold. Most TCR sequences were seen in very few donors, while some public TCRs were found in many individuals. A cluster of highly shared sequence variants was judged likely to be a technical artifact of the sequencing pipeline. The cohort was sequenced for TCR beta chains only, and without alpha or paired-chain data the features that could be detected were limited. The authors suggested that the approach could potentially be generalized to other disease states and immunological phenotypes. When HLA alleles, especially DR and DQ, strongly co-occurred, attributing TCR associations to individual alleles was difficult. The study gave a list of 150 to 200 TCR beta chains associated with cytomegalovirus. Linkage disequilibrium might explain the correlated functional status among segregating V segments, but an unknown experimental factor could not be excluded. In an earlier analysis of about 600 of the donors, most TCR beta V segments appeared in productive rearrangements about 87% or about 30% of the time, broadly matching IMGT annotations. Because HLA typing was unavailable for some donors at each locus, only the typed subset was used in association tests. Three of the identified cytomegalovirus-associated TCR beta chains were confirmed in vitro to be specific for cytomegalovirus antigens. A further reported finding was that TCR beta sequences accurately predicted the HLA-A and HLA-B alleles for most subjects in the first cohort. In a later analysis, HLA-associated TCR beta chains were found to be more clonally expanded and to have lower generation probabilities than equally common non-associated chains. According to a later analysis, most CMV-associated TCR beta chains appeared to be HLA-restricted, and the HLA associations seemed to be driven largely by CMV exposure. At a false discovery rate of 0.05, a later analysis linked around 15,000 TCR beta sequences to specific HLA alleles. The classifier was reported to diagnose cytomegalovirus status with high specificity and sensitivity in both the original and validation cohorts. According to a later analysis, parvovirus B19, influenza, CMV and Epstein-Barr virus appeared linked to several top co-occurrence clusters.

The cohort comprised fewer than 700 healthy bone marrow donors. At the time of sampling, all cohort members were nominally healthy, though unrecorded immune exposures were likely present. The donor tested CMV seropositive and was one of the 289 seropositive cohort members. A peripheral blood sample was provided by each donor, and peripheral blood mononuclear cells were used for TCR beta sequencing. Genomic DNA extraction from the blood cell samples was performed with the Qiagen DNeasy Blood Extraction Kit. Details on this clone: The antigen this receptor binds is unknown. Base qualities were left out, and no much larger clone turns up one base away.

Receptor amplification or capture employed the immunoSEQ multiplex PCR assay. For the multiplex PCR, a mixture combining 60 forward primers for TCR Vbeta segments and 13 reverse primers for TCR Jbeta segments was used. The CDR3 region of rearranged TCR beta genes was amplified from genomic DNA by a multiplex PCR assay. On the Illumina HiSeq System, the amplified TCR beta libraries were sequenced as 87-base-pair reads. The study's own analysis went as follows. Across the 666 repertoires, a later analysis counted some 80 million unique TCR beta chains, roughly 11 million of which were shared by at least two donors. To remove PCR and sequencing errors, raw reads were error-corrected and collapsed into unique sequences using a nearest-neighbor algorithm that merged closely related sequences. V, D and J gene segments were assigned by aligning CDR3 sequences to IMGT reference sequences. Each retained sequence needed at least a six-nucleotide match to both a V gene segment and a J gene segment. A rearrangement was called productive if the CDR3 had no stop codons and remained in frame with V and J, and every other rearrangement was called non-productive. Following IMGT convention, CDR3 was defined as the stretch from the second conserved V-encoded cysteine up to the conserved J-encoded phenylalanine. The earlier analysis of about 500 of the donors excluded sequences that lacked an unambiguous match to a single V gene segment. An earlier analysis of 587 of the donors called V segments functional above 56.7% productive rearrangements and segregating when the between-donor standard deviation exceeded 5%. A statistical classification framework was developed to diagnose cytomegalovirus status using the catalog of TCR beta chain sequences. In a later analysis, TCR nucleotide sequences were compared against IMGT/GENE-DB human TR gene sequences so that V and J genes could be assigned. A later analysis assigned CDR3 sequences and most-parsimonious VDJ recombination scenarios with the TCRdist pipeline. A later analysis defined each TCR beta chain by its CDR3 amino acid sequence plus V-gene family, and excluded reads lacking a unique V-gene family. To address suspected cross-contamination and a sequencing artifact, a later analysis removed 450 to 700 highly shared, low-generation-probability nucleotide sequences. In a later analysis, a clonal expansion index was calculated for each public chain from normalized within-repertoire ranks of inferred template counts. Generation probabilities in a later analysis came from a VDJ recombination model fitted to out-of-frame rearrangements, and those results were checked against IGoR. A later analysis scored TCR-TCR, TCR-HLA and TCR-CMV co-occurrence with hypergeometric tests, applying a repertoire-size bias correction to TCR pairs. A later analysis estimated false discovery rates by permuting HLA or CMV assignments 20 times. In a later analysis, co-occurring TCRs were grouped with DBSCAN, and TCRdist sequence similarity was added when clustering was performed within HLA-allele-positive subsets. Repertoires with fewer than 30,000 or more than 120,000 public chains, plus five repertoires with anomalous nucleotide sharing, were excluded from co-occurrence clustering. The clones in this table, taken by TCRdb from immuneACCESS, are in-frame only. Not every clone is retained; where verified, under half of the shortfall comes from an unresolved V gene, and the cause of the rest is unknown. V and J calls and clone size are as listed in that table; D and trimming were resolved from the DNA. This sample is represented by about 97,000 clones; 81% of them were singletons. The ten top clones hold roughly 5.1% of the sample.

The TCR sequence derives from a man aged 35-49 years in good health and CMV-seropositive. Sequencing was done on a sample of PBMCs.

Here the CDR3 is given as CASSPDRFLYEQYF. The bases are TGTGCCAGCAGCCCCGACAGGTTTCTCTACGAGCAGTACTTC. Here the chain combines TRBV7-9 and TRBJ2-7; 6 matching bases give a weak D call of TRBD1. From a lookup of the germline V gene (reference sequence), CDR1 and CDR2 are SEHNR and FQNEAQ. From its cysteine to its phenylalanine, the CDR3 spans 14 amino acids. The DNA shown is the 42-base CDR3, in frame from base 1. V lost 5 bases and J lost 3 bases; the stretch between them is 14 bases long.